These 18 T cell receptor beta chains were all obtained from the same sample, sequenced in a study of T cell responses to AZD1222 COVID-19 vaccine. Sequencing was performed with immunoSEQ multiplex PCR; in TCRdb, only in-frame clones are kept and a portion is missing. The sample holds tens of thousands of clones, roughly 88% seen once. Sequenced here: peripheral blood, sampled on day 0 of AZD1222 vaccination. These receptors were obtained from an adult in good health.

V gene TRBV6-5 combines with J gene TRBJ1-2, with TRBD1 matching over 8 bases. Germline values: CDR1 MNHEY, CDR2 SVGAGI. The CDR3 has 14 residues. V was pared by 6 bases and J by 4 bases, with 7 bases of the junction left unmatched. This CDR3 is CASRPGQVRYGYTF. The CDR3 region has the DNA TGTGCCAGCAGACCGGGACAGGTCCGCTATGGCTACACCTTC.

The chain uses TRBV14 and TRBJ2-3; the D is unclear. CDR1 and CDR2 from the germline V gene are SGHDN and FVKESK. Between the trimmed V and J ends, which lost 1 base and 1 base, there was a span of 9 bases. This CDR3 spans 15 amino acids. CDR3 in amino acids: CASSQGAVRTDTQYF. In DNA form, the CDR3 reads TGTGCCAGCAGCCAAGGTGCGGTGCGCACAGATACGCAGTATTTT.

CDR3: CASSQEVTGRSGNTIYF. The DNA of the CDR3 is TGTGCCAGCAGCCAAGAGGTGACAGGGCGTTCTGGAAACACCATATATTTT. The genes are TRBV4-2 and TRBJ1-3, with TRBD1 identical over 7 bases. Germline loops: CDR1 LGHNA, CDR2 YNFKEQ. The V and J ends lost 0 bases and 1 base, in that order; junction bases with no gene match: 6. The CDR3 runs 17 residues.

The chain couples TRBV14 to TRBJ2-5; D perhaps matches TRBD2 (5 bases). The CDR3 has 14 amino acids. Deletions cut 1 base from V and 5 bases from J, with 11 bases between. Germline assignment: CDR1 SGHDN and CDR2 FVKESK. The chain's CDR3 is CASSQVGEVETQYF. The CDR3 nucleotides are TGTGCCAGCAGCCAAGTGGGAGAAGTGGAGACCCAGTACTTC.

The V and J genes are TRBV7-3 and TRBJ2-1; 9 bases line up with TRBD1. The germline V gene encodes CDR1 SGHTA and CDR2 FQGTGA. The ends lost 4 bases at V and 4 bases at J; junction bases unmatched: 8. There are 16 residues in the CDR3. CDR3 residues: CASSSTGGAAYNEQFF. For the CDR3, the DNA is TGTGCCAGCAGCTCGACAGGGGGGGCCGCGTACAATGAGCAGTTCTTC.

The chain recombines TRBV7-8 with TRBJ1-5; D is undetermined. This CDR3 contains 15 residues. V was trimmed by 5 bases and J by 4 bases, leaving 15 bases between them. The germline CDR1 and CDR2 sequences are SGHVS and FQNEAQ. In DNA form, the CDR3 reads TGTGCCAGCAGCCCCCGTTACGGCGTTAATCAGCCCCAGCATTTT. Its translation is CASSPRYGVNQPQHF.

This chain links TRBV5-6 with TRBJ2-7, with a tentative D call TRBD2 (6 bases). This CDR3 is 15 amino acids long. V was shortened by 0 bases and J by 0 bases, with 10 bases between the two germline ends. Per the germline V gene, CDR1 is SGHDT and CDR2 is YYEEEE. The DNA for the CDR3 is TGTGCCAGCAGCTTGGGACTAGGGAGCTCCTACGAGCAGTACGTC. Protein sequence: CASSLGLGSSYEQYV.

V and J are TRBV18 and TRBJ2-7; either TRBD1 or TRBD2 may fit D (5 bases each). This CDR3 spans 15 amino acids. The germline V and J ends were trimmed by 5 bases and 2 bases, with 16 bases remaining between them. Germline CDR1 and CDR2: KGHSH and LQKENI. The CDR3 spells CASSTARAGAYEQYF. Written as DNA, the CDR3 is TGTGCCAGCTCAACCGCCAGGGCGGGCGCCTACGAGCAGTACTTC.

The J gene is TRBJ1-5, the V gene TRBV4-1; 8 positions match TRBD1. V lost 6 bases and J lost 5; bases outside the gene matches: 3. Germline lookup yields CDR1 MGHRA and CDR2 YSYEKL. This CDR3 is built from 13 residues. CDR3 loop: CASSPTGDQPQHF. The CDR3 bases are TGCGCCAGCAGTCCGACAGGGGATCAGCCCCAGCATTTT.

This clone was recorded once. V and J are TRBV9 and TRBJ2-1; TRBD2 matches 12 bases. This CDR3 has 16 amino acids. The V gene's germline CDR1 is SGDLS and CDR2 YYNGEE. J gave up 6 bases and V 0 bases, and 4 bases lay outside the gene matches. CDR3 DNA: TGTGCCAGCAGCGTAGGGTCGACTAGCGGGGGCAATGAGCAGTTCTTC. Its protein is CASSVGSTSGGNEQFF.

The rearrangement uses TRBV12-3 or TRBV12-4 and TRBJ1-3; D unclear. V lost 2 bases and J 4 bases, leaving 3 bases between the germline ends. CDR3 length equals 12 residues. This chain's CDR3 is CASSLRGNTIYF. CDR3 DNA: TGTGCCAGCAGTTTACGGGGAAACACCATATATTTT.

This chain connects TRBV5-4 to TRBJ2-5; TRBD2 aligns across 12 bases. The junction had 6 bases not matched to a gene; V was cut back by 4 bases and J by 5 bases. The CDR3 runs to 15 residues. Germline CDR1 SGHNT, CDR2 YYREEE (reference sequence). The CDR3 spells CASSQRLAGEETQYF. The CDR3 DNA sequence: TGTGCCAGCAGCCAGAGACTAGCGGGAGAGGAGACCCAGTACTTC.

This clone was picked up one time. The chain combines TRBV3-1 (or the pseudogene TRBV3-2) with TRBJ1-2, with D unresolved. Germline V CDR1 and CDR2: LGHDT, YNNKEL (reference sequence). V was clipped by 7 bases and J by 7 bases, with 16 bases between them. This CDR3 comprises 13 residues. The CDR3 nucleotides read TGTGCCAGCACTCCTCTCACGCCTCCTGGCTACACCTTC. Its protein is CASTPLTPPGYTF.

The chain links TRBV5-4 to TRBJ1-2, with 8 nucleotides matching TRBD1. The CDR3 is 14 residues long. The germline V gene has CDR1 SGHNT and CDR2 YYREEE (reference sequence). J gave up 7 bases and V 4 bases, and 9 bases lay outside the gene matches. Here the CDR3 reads CASSPGQGVSGYTF. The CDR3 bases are TGTGCCAGCAGCCCCGGACAGGGAGTGAGTGGCTACACCTTC.

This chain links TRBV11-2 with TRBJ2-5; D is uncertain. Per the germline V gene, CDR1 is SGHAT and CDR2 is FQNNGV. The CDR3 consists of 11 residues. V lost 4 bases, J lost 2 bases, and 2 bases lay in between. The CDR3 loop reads CASSSQETQYF. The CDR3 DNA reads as TGTGCCAGCAGCTCTCAAGAGACCCAGTACTTC.

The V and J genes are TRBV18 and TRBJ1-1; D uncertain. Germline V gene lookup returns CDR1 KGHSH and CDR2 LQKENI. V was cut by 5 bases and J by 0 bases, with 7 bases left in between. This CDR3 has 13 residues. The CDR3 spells CASSVAVNTEAFF. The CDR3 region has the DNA TGTGCCAGCTCAGTTGCGGTGAACACTGAAGCTTTCTTT.

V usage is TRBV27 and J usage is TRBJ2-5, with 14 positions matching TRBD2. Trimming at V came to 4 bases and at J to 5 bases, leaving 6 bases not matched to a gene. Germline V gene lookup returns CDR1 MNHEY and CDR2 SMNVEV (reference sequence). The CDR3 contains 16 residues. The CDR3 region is CASSSGTSGSGETQYF. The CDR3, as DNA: TGTGCCAGCAGTTCCGGGACTAGCGGGAGTGGGGAGACCCAGTACTTC.

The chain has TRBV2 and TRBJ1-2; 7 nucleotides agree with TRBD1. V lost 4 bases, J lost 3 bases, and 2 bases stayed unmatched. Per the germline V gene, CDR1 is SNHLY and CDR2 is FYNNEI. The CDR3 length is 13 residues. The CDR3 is CASSGDSDYGYTF. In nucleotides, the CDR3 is TGTGCCAGCAGTGGGGACAGTGACTATGGCTACACCTTC.